A single sample gave rise to the 8 T cell receptor beta chains below, sequenced in a study of response to subunit inactivated influenza vaccine. TCRdb used MiXCR to reprocess the RT-PCR reads, holding one entry per CDR3 protein. Seen here are about 540,000 distinct CDR3 sequences, under 25% observed once, and the top ten hold approximately 3%. This same sample was also part of a study on T cells expressing NK-cell markers. That report notes: Libraries used 5'RACE template switching adding universal primer site and UMIs.

Sequenced material: CD4+ T cells sorted from PBMCs, taken 12 days after vaccination. Every receptor here comes from a man over 45 who received an inactivated influenza vaccine.

The chain carries TRBV29-1 and TRBJ2-3, with 8 positions matching TRBD2. V gave up 5 bases and J gave up 3 bases; unmatched junction bases: 7. Germline V gene sequence: CDR1 SQVTM, CDR2 ANQGSEA. This CDR3 has 14 residues. CDR3 amino acids: CSVSGGGRTDTQYF. The DNA of the CDR3 is TGCAGCGTTTCCGGGGGGGGGCGAACAGATACGCAGTATTTT.

The V and J genes are TRBV15 and TRBJ2-4, with no clear D. Trimming stripped 2 bases from V and 0 bases from J, with 5 bases between. The CDR3 covers 14 residues. Germline values: CDR1 LNHNV, CDR2 YYDKDF (reference sequence). This CDR3 is CATSRQLAKNIQYF. CDR3 DNA: TGTGCCACCAGCAGACAGTTAGCCAAAAACATTCAGTACTTC.

This clonotype was detected a few times. The rearrangement joins TRBV14 to TRBJ1-6; D uncertain. Germline CDR1 reads SGHDN; CDR2 reads FVKESK. The length of the CDR3 is 17 residues. Trimming removed 3 bases at V and 0 bases at J, with 12 bases between. CDR3 bases: TGTGCCAGCAGCCAGGCGTGGAAAGGCTCCTATAATTCACCCCTCCACTTT. As protein: CASSQAWKGSYNSPLHF.

A few counts support this clonotype. V and J are TRBV12-3 or TRBV12-4 and TRBJ2-2; possibly TRBD2 for D (7 bases). The length of the CDR3 is 16 residues. V gave up 8 bases and J gave up 4 bases, with 20 bases separating them. The DNA of the CDR3 is TGTGCCAGCGTGCGCGGGGGCCTTCGTGGCACCGGGGAGCTGTTTTTT. This sequence encodes CASVRGGLRGTGELFF.

V gene TRBV7-2 combines with J gene TRBJ1-2, with TRBD1 matching 9 bases. Germline assignment: CDR1 SGHTA and CDR2 FQGNSA. V shed 1 base and J 6 bases; nucleotides not matched to a gene: 6. The CDR3 has 15 residues. The CDR3 is CASSLVTGGGNGYTF. As DNA, the CDR3 is TGTGCCAGCAGCTTAGTCACAGGGGGCGGGAATGGCTACACCTTC.

This clonotype appeared a few times. The chain uses TRBV6-5 and TRBJ1-1, with a possible D match to TRBD1 (5 bases). This CDR3 is built from 15 residues. V dropped 2 bases and J dropped 1 base, with 11 bases sitting between them. Germline V gene data show CDR1 as MNHEY and CDR2 as SVGAGI. The CDR3 protein is CASSYASGTNTEAFF. The CDR3 DNA reads TGTGCCAGCAGTTACGCATCAGGGACGAACACTGAAGCTTTCTTT.

In this sample, this clonotype turned up a few times. The chain links TRBV20-1 to TRBJ2-1, with TRBD2 identical over 7 bases. This CDR3 comprises 14 residues. CDR1 DFQATT and CDR2 SNEGSKA come from the germline V gene (reference sequence). Unmatched junction bases numbered 13, after V lost 6 bases and J lost 8 bases. CDR3 in DNA: TGCAGTGCCGACTTATCCACGGGGGGAGATGAGCAGTTCTTC. Translating it yields CSADLSTGGDEQFF.

This clonotype was picked up many times. The V call is TRBV7-2, the J call TRBJ2-7; 9 bases are shared with TRBD2. CDR3 length: 15 amino acids. Per the germline V gene, CDR1 is SGHTA and CDR2 is FQGNSA. The junction had 4 bases not matched to a gene; V was cut back by 1 base and J by 3 bases. The DNA of the CDR3 is TGTGCCAGCAGCTTAGAGCCTAGCGGGGTCTACGAGCAGTACTTC. It encodes CASSLEPSGVYEQYF.